A selection of T cell receptor beta chains follows, all from one sample in a study of T cell changes during pregnancy in multiple sclerosis. Generated by immunoSEQ multiplex PCR, the TCRdb table keeps only in-frame clones and is missing some. Of 41,000 or so clones listed, more than 90% are singletons. The sequencing used CD8+ T cells from peripheral blood mononuclear cells, collected in the third trimester of pregnancy. The source of these receptors is a female donor with multiple sclerosis, enrolled in a pregnancy study. The CDR3 runs from the conserved cysteine through the conserved F or W. The D gene is left open where the match is weak. Expanded clones get a size class; other rows say once, few or many, or leave the size out.

d_call,v_call,j_call,clone_size,cdr3_aa,cdr3_nt
-,TRBV6-5,TRBJ2-2,-,CASSYSGSGELFF,TGTGCCAGCAGTTATTCGGGGTCCGGGGAGCTGTTTTTT
TRBD2,TRBV7-2,TRBJ2-5,-,CASSTRLAGTQETQYF,TGTGCCAGCAGCACCCGACTAGCGGGTACACAAGAGACCCAGTACTTC
-,TRBV28,TRBJ2-3,once,CASSSRGDEAQYF,TGTGCCAGCAGTTCCCGCGGGGATGAAGCGCAGTATTTT
-,TRBV2,TRBJ2-1,-,CASSEAGASYNEQFF,TGTGCCAGCAGTGAAGCGGGAGCATCCTACAATGAGCAGTTCTTC
TRBD2,TRBV7-9,TRBJ2-5,-,CASTPEVAGGQETQYF,TGTGCCAGCACCCCCGAAGTAGCGGGAGGGCAAGAGACCCAGTACTTC
-,TRBV7-9,TRBJ2-5,once,CASSLVSGQETQYF,TGTGCCAGCAGCTTAGTTAGCGGCCAAGAGACCCAGTACTTC
-,TRBV7-9,TRBJ1-2,-,CASSPGETYGYTF,TGTGCCAGCAGCCCAGGGGAAACCTATGGCTACACCTTC
TRBD2,TRBV14,TRBJ2-1,-,CASSHWTSGYNEQFF,TGTGCCAGCAGCCATTGGACTAGCGGCTACAATGAGCAGTTCTTC
-,TRBV4-3,TRBJ2-5,-,CASSQGWAGTQETQYF,TGCGCCAGCAGCCAAGGTTGGGCGGGGACCCAAGAGACCCAGTACTTC
TRBD2,TRBV19,TRBJ2-3,-,CASSTGGPDTQYF,TGTGCCAGTAGTACGGGAGGGCCAGATACGCAGTATTTT
-,TRBV6-4,TRBJ1-1,-,CASSDGGGNTEAFF,TGTGCCAGCAGTGACGGGGGCGGGAACACTGAAGCTTTCTTT
-,TRBV2,TRBJ2-7,-,CASSEGFGGTDEQYF,TGTGCCAGCAGTGAAGGCTTCGGAGGGACCGACGAGCAGTACTTC
-,TRBV12-5,TRBJ2-5,once,CASGPLPGETQYF,TGTGCTAGTGGTCCCCTCCCCGGGGAGACCCAGTACTTC
-,TRBV7-9,TRBJ1-2,-,CASSLDRQAENYGYTF,TGTGCCAGCAGCTTAGACCGACAGGCTGAGAACTATGGCTACACCTTC
-,TRBV29-1,TRBJ1-2,-,CSVEGGEEYGYTF,TGCAGCGTTGAAGGGGGGGAAGAATATGGCTACACCTTC
-,TRBV15,TRBJ1-1,-,CATWGDSVNTEAFF,TGTGCCACCTGGGGGGACTCGGTGAACACTGAAGCTTTCTTT